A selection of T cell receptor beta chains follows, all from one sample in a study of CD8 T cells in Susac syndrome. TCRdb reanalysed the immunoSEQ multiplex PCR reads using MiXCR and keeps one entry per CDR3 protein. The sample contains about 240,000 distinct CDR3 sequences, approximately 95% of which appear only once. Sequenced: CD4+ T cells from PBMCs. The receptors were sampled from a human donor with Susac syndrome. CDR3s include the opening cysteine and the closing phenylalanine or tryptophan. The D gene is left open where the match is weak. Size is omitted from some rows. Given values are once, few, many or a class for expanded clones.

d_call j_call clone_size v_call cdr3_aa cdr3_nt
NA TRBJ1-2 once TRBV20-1 CSAPREGGGYTF TGCAGTGCTCCAAGGGAGGGGGGCGGCTACACCTTC
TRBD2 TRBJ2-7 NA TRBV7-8 CASSFLAGGYEQYF TGTGCCAGCAGCTTTCTAGCGGGAGGGTACGAGCAGTACTTC
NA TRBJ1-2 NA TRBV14 CASTKTDYGYTF TGTGCCAGCACAAAGACAGACTATGGCTACACCTTC
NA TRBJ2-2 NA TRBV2 CASSDLVRTGELFF TGTGCCAGCAGTGACTTGGTCAGGACCGGGGAGCTGTTTTTT
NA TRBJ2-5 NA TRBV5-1 CASSFTTLQVGETQYF TGCGCCAGCAGCTTCACGACTCTACAGGTCGGAGAGACCCAGTACTTC
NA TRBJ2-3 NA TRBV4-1 CASSPGSSRGLVTDTQYF TGCGCCAGCAGCCCCGGATCCTCCAGGGGACTCGTCACAGATACGCAGTATTTT
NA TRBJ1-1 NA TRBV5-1 CASRSVSGMNTEAFF TGCGCCAGCAGAAGTGTATCGGGGATGAACACTGAAGCTTTCTTT
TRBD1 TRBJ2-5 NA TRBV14 CASSRHPGQGGETQYF TGTGCCAGCAGCAGGCATCCGGGACAGGGCGGAGAGACCCAGTACTTC
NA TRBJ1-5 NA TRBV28 CASRPATLWAYSNQPQHF TGTGCCAGCAGACCGGCTACGTTATGGGCTTATAGCAATCAGCCCCAGCATTTT
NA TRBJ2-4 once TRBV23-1 CASSLGPGKGESDIQYF TGCGCCAGCAGTCTAGGGCCGGGCAAGGGGGAAAGTGACATTCAGTACTTC
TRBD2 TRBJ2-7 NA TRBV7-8 CASSLASLAGFYEQYF TGTGCCAGCAGCTTAGCTTCTCTAGCGGGCTTCTACGAGCAGTACTTC
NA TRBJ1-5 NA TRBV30 CAWAPGRSNQPQHF TGTGCCTGGGCTCCTGGACGTAGCAATCAGCCCCAGCATTTT
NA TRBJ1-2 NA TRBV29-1 CSVNGGGYGYTF TGCAGCGTAAACGGAGGAGGCTATGGCTACACCTTC
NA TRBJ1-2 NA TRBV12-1 CASSHRDRDGDGYTF TGTGCCAGCAGCCACCGGGACAGGGACGGCGATGGCTACACCTTC
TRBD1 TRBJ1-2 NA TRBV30 CAWRAKPGQGPHGYTF TGTGCCTGGAGAGCAAAACCGGGACAGGGACCCCATGGCTACACCTTC
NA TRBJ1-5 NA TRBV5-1 CASSLDIVGYQPQHF TGCGCCAGCAGCTTGGACATTGTGGGGTATCAGCCCCAGCATTTT
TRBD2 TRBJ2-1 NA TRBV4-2 CASTPPSPSGRWNEQFF TGTGCCAGCACCCCCCCCAGCCCCAGCGGGAGGTGGAATGAGCAGTTCTTC
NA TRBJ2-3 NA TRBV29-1 CSVAWQGMDTQYF TGCAGCGTTGCTTGGCAGGGCATGGATACGCAGTATTTT
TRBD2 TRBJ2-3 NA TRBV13 CASSLLADTDTQYF TGTGCCAGCAGCTTACTAGCGGATACAGATACGCAGTATTTT
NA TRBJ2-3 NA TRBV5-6 CASSLVRGSVILDTQYF TGTGCCAGCAGCTTGGTTCGAGGGAGTGTCATCTTAGATACGCAGTATTTT
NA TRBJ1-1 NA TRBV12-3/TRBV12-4 CASSLKGGPAEAFF TGTGCCAGCAGTCTGAAGGGGGGGCCCGCCGAAGCTTTCTTT
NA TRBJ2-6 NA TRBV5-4 CASSLTNMASGANVLTF TGTGCCAGCAGCTTGACCAATATGGCCTCTGGGGCCAACGTCCTGACTTTC
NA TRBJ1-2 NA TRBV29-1 CSVANPNFNYGYTF TGCAGCGTTGCAAACCCGAATTTTAACTATGGCTACACCTTC
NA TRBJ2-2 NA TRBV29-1 CSVVRGTGELFF TGCAGCGTTGTAAGGGGGACCGGGGAGCTGTTTTTT
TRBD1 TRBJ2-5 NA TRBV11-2 CASSLRPTGVETQYF TGTGCCAGCAGCTTACGTCCTACAGGGGTGGAGACCCAGTACTTC
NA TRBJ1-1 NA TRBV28 CATYYTRANTEAFF TGTGCCACCTATTATACCCGGGCGAACACTGAAGCTTTCTTT
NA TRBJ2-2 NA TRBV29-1 CSVSVGGTNTGELFF TGCAGCGTTTCCGTCGGTGGGACGAACACCGGGGAGCTGTTTTTT
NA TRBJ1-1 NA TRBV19 CASSTHAGGTEAFF TGTGCCAGTAGTACCCACGCTGGGGGGACTGAAGCTTTCTTT
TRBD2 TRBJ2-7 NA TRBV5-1 CASTASVAGPYEQYF TGCGCCAGCACCGCCTCGGTAGCGGGACCCTACGAGCAGTACTTC
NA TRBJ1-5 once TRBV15 CATRQDYSNQPQHF TGTGCCACCCGACAGGACTATAGCAATCAGCCCCAGCATTTT
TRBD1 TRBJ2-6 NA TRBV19 CASSFTGTATSGANVLTF TGTGCCAGTAGTTTCACCGGGACAGCTACATCTGGGGCCAACGTCCTGACTTTC
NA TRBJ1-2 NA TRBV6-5 CASSYGQGRGYTF TGTGCCAGCAGTTACGGCCAGGGCCGTGGCTACACCTTC
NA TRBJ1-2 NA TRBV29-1 CSASAAAFGYTF TGCAGCGCCTCGGCGGCGGCCTTCGGCTACACCTTC
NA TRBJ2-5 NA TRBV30 CAWSVPGSGETQYF TGTGCCTGGAGTGTACCCGGGAGTGGTGAGACCCAGTACTTC
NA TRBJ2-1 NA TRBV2 CASSVSHEQFF TGTGCCAGCAGTGTTAGCCATGAGCAGTTCTTC